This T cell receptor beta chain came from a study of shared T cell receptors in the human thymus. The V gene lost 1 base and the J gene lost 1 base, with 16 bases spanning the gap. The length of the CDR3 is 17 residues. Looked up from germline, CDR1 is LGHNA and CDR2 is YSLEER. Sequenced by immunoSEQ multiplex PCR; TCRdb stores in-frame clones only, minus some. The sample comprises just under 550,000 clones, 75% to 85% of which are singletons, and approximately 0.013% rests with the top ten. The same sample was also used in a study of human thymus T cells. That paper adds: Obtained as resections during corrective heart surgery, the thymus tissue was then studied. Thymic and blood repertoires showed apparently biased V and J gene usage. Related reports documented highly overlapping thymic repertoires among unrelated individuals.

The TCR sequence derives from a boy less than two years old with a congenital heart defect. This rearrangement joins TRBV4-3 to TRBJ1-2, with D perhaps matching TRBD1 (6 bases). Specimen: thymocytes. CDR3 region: CASSQGTAPNLNYGYTF. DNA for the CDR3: TGCGCCAGCAGCCAAGGGACAGCACCCAACCTTAACTATGGCTACACCTTC.